This is a list of T cell receptor beta chains from one sample in a study of vaccination and CD4 T cells after COVID-19. For these TCRs, the target antigens are not known. One entry per CDR3 protein results from TCRdb running MiXCR on the PCR reads. The sample comprises approximately 20,000 distinct CDR3 sequences, around 38% of which are singletons, and roughly a quarter rests with the top ten. The source material was CD4+ T cells from blood, cultured in vitro, sampled before SARS-CoV-2 vaccination. The receptor set was obtained from a human donor who received a COVID-19 vaccine. Each CDR3 is given with its conserved first and last residue. Rows may omit the clone size; those that give it use once, few, many or a size class.

NA	TRBV20-1	CSASPMGQGAGELFF
NA	TRBV30	CAWSRGLAGGDTQYF
NA	TRBV10-2	CASSARGRGEKLFF
NA	TRBV21-1	CAPGNRRMNTEAFF
NA	TRBV12-3/TRBV12-4	CASSPGLAGGDHVDTQYF
NA	TRBV6-1	CASRVTYSPLHF
NA	TRBV7-9	CASSLGEDTQYF
NA	TRBV6-5	CASSYQGFDQPQHF
few	TRBV18	CASSILNTEAFF
NA	TRBV5-4	CASSKTPGLGGKYELFF
few	TRBV6-5	CASSYRSTQGDGYTF
NA	TRBV4-1	CASSHPGTSRGSGADTQYF
few	TRBV6-5	CASSSRGNNQPQHF
few	TRBV10-3	CAISVRQVSNQPQHF
few	TRBV20-1	CSARMVEKLFF
NA	TRBV24-1	CATSDSGQGWDNEQFF
NA	TRBV12-5	CASGLRTGGEGYEQYF
NA	TRBV2	CASLLDGGMDQHF
NA	TRBV2	CGSTYEGGMNTEAFF
few	TRBV7-9	CASSLARAGPPNNQPQHF
NA	TRBV20-1	CSARSGTGPGNTIYF
NA	TRBV30	CAWSPDIVNTEAFF
NA	TRBV7-2	CASSLTGRGTDTQYF
NA	TRBV12-3/TRBV12-4	CASSLGGLPQETQYF
few	TRBV20-1	CSATGGFGPQETQYF
NA	TRBV6-5	CASSSAGGSYNEQFF